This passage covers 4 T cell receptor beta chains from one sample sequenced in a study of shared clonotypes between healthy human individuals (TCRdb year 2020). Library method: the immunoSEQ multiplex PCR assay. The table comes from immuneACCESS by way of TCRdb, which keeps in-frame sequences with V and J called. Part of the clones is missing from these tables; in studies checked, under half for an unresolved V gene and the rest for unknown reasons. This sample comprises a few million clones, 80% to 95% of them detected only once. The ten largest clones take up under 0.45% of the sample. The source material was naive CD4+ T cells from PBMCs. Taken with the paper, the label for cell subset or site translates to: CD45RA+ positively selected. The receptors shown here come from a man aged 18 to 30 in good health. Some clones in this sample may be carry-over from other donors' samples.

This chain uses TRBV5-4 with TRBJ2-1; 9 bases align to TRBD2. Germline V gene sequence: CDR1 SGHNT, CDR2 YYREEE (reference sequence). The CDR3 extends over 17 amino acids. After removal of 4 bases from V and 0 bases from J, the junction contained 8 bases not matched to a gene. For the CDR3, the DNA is TGTGCCAGCAGCCCCGGGACTAGCCCGAGCTCCTACAATGAGCAGTTCTTC. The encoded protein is CASSPGTSPSSYNEQFF.

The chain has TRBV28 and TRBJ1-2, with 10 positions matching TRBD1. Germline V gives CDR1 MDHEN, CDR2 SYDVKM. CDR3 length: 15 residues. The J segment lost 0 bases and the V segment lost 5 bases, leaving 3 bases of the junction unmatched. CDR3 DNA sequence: TGTGCCAGCAGTGGGGGGACAGGGGCTAACTATGGCTACACCTTC. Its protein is CASSGGTGANYGYTF.

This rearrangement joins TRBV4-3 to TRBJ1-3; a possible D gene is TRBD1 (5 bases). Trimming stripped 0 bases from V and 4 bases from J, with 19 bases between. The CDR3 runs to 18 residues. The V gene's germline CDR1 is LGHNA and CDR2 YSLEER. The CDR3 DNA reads TGCGCCAGCAGCCAAGACGTAATTCAGGGAGCGAACGGAAACACCATATATTTT. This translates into CASSQDVIQGANGNTIYF.

CDR3 region: CASSGGGQGMNGYTF. The CDR3 DNA follows: TGTGCCAGCAGTGGGGGGGGACAGGGAATGAATGGCTACACCTTC. V is TRBV2 and J is TRBJ1-2, with TRBD1 matching 9 bases. The germline gives CDR1 SNHLY, CDR2 FYNNEI. The CDR3 consists of 15 residues. V shed 4 bases, J shed 6 bases, and the junction held 9 bases outside the gene matches. Filled out from reference TRBV2 and TRBJ1-2, the complete variable domain reads EPEVTQTPSHQVTQMGQEVILRCVPISNHLYFYWYRQILGQKVEFLVSFYNNEISEKSEIFDDQFSVERPDGSNFTLKIRSTKLEDSAMYFCASSGGGQGMNGYTFGSGTRLTVV.